A selection of T cell receptor beta chains follows, all from one sample in a study of blood T cell repertoires in COVID-19. Sequencing was performed with immunoSEQ multiplex PCR; in TCRdb, only in-frame clones are kept and a portion is missing. The sample has tens of thousands of clones; approximately 90% are singletons. The material sequenced was peripheral blood. The receptors come from a male donor with acute or convalescent COVID-19. CDR3s include the opening cysteine and the closing phenylalanine or tryptophan. Each record gives: V gene, clone size, J gene, D gene, CDR3 protein, CDR3 DNA. A D gene is named only where the DNA matches it firmly. Only some rows state a clone size, as once, few, many or a class for expanded clones.

TRBV5-1,-,TRBJ1-1,-,CASSPGHAGNTEAFF,TGCGCCAGCAGCCCCGGCCACGCGGGGAACACTGAAGCTTTCTTT
TRBV28,-,TRBJ1-4,-,CASSSPLGGSNEKLFF,TGTGCCAGCAGCTCACCACTGGGGGGGTCGAATGAAAAACTGTTTTTT
TRBV5-1,-,TRBJ1-1,-,CASSLGGGGNTEAFF,TGCGCCAGCAGCTTGGGGGGGGGCGGGAACACTGAAGCTTTCTTT
TRBV3-1/TRBV3-2,-,TRBJ2-5,TRBD1,CASQGTARRETQYF,TGTGCCAGCCAAGGGACAGCGAGACGAGAGACCCAGTACTTC
TRBV19,once,TRBJ2-2,-,CASSYQGATGELFF,TGTGCTTCGTCGTACCAGGGCGCCACCGGGGAGCTGTTTTTT
TRBV29-1,-,TRBJ1-1,TRBD1,CREGTGFPWNTEAFF,TGCAGAGAGGGGACAGGATTCCCATGGAACACTGAAGCTTTCTTT
TRBV19,-,TRBJ1-5,TRBD1,CASKGQGGSNQPQHF,TGTGCCAGTAAGGGACAGGGCGGCAGCAATCAGCCCCAGCATTTT
TRBV3-1/TRBV3-2,-,TRBJ1-5,-,CASSQDPGAQHF,TGTGCCAGCAGCCAAGACCCGGGGGCCCAGCATTTT
TRBV5-1,-,TRBJ2-3,-,CASSTSGTPPDTQYF,TGCGCCAGCAGCACATCCGGGACTCCTCCGGATACGCAGTATTTT
TRBV7-9,few,TRBJ2-3,TRBD1,CASSLWTGGYSRVDTQYF,TGTGCCAGCAGCCTTTGGACAGGGGGATACAGCAGGGTGGATACGCAGTATTTT
TRBV2,-,TRBJ2-7,TRBD1,CASSEVGDRKYEQYF,TGTGCCAGCAGTGAAGTCGGGGACAGGAAATACGAGCAGTACTTC
TRBV5-1,-,TRBJ2-2,-,CASSLGSTLANTGELFF,TGCGCCAGCAGCTTGGGGTCTACACTAGCGAACACCGGGGAGCTGTTTTTT
TRBV23-1,-,TRBJ1-2,-,CASSQLRLGGGYGYTF,TGCGCCAGCAGTCAATTAAGGCTCGGGGGTGGCTATGGCTACACCTTC
TRBV3-1/TRBV3-2,-,TRBJ1-2,-,CASSQGIEGDGYTF,TGTGCCAGCAGCCAAGGAATCGAGGGGGATGGCTACACCTTC
TRBV7-7,-,TRBJ2-1,TRBD2,CASSLVGGGTYNEQFF,TGTGCTAGCAGCTTAGTTGGCGGGGGGACGTACAATGAGCAGTTCTTC
TRBV7-9,-,TRBJ2-7,-,CASGGTGTTREQYF,TGTGCCAGCGGGGGTACAGGGACCACTAGAGAGCAGTACTTC
TRBV3-1/TRBV3-2,-,TRBJ1-1,-,CASSRVNTEAFF,TGTGCCAGCAGCCGAGTGAACACTGAAGCTTTCTTT
TRBV5-1,medium-sized,TRBJ1-1,TRBD1,CASSPGQGAPNAEAFF,TGCGCCAGCAGCCCTGGACAGGGGGCGCCTAATGCTGAAGCTTTCTTT
TRBV7-3,-,TRBJ2-2,-,CASSPTDRNTGELFF,TGTGCCAGCAGCCCAACCGACAGGAACACCGGGGAGCTGTTTTTT
TRBV2,few,TRBJ2-5,-,CASSKGLKETQYF,TGTGCCAGCAGCAAGGGACTTAAAGAGACCCAGTACTTC
TRBV6-5,-,TRBJ2-7,-,CASRPGVYEQYF,TGTGCCAGCAGGCCAGGGGTCTACGAGCAGTACTTC
TRBV28,-,TRBJ2-1,TRBD1,CASSSAPGGSSYNEQFF,TGTGCCAGCAGTTCCGCCCCAGGGGGCAGCTCCTACAATGAGCAGTTCTTC
TRBV2,-,TRBJ1-1,TRBD1,CASRSGQGGNTEAFF,TGTGCCAGCAGAAGCGGACAGGGAGGGAACACTGAAGCTTTCTTT
TRBV6-6,-,TRBJ2-3,TRBD2,CASSHPSGGAADTQYF,TGTGCCAGCAGTCACCCCAGCGGGGGGGCTGCAGATACGCAGTATTTT
TRBV7-8,few,TRBJ1-6,TRBD1,CASSLGTGGISSPLHF,TGTGCCAGCAGCCTAGGGACAGGTGGAATCTCTTCACCCCTCCACTTT
TRBV19,-,TRBJ1-2,TRBD1,CASSIDGQGTRGYTF,TGTGCCAGTAGTATAGATGGACAGGGTACGCGCGGCTACACCTTC
TRBV7-2,-,TRBJ2-1,TRBD2,CASSPNRGGRYNEQFF,TGTGCCAGCAGCCCGAACCGGGGGGGCCGATACAATGAGCAGTTCTTC
TRBV6-6,-,TRBJ1-4,-,CASRLQGEKLFF,TGTGCCAGCAGATTACAGGGTGAAAAACTGTTTTTT
TRBV3-1/TRBV3-2,few,TRBJ1-3,TRBD1,CASSPIMDRRNTIYF,TGTGCCAGCAGCCCCATAATGGACAGGAGAAACACCATATATTTT
TRBV12-3/TRBV12-4,few,TRBJ2-7,-,CASSLVGVEQYF,TGTGCCAGCAGTTTAGTAGGGGTCGAGCAGTACTTC
TRBV18,-,TRBJ1-1,TRBD1,CASSPDSTGVGTEAFF,TGTGCCAGCTCACCCGACTCGACAGGGGTGGGCACTGAAGCTTTCTTT
TRBV11-2,-,TRBJ2-2,-,CASSLVRGMGTGELFF,TGTGCCAGCAGCTTAGTCCGCGGGATGGGAACCGGGGAGCTGTTTTTT
TRBV6-5,-,TRBJ1-3,-,CASILTATSGNTIYF,TGTGCCAGCATTCTGACAGCTACCTCTGGAAACACCATATATTTT
TRBV29-1,-,TRBJ2-3,-,CSVGQTVATDTQYF,TGCAGCGTTGGACAGACGGTAGCAACAGATACGCAGTATTTT
TRBV10-3,-,TRBJ1-1,TRBD1,CAILDQGASEAFF,TGTGCCATACTGGATCAGGGGGCCTCTGAAGCTTTCTTT
TRBV6-5,few,TRBJ1-5,-,CASLGLNNQPQHF,TGTGCCAGCTTGGGACTGAACAATCAGCCCCAGCATTTT
TRBV3-1/TRBV3-2,-,TRBJ1-5,-,CASSQDSVNQPQHF,TGTGCCAGCAGCCAAGACTCAGTCAATCAGCCCCAGCATTTT
TRBV19,-,TRBJ2-2,TRBD1,CATPQRTGASNTGELFF,TGTGCCACCCCTCAACGGACAGGAGCCTCGAACACCGGGGAGCTGTTTTTT
TRBV6-4,-,TRBJ2-3,TRBD1,CASSDSGTGASTDTQYF,TGTGCCAGCAGTGATTCCGGGACAGGGGCTAGCACAGATACGCAGTATTTT
TRBV5-1,once,TRBJ2-1,-,CASSLDRTEVYEQFF,TGCGCCAGCAGCTTGGATCGGACAGAAGTCTATGAGCAGTTCTTC
TRBV6-5,-,TRBJ1-1,TRBD1,CASSARDSYTEAFF,TGTGCCAGCAGCGCCCGGGACAGCTACACTGAAGCTTTCTTT
TRBV3-1/TRBV3-2,-,TRBJ1-3,-,CASNGGVSGNTIYF,TGTGCCAGCAATGGGGGCGTTTCTGGAAACACCATATATTTT
TRBV25-1,-,TRBJ1-2,-,CASTRGDGNYGYTF,TGTGCCAGCACCCGGGGGGACGGGAACTATGGCTACACCTTC
TRBV2,once,TRBJ1-1,-,CASSGQLNTEAFF,TGTGCCAGCAGTGGCCAGTTGAACACTGAAGCTTTCTTT
TRBV4-1,-,TRBJ2-1,-,CASVSDPGAYNEQFF,TGCGCCAGCGTATCTGACCCGGGGGCCTACAATGAGCAGTTCTTC
TRBV7-2,once,TRBJ2-2,-,CASSPEAVTGELFF,TGTGCCAGCAGCCCCGAGGCGGTCACCGGGGAGCTGTTTTTT